The next 23 T cell receptor beta chains were all read from a single sample in a study of cytomegalovirus exposure and HLA in healthy donors. 13 Jbeta primers and 60 Vbeta primers were used for the PCR. TCRdb's copy holds only in-frame clones and misses some; the assay was immunoSEQ multiplex PCR. The sample shows roughly 140,000 clones, 60% to 85% of them seen only once. The specimen sequenced was PBMCs. Receptors were obtained from a man aged 35 to 55 in good health and CMV-seropositive.

Written as DNA, the CDR3 is TGTGCCAGCAGTAAACAGGGGGCGACCGTCTATGGCTACACCTTC. Its translation is CASSKQGATVYGYTF. V usage is TRBV7-9 and J usage is TRBJ1-2, with 9 bases that match TRBD1. With 6 bases clipped from V and 4 bases from J, the junction kept 9 bases outside the gene matches. Germline loops: CDR1 SEHNR, CDR2 FQNEAQ (reference sequence). The CDR3 has 15 amino acids.

The count of this clone is one. This rearrangement joins TRBV4-1 to TRBJ2-5; D call uncertain. The V gene's germline CDR1 is MGHRA and CDR2 YSYEKL. V lost 1 base to trimming and J lost 1 base, with 10 bases between them. This CDR3 spans 15 amino acids. CDR3 protein: CASSQAAVSQETQYF. DNA for the CDR3: TGCGCCAGCAGCCAAGCCGCGGTATCCCAAGAGACCCAGTACTTC.

The chain couples TRBV7-6 to TRBJ1-5, with unresolved D. The V and J ends lost 5 bases and 4 bases respectively, with 9 bases between them. The CDR3 runs 13 residues. Germline values: CDR1 SGHVS, CDR2 FNYEAQ. The CDR3 region is CASSPIFNQPQHF. For the CDR3, the DNA is TGTGCCAGCAGCCCTATCTTTAATCAGCCCCAGCATTTT.

The genes are TRBV7-9 and TRBJ2-5, with 9 bases that match TRBD2. The J call could be wrong; TRBJ2-7 is a better fit for the DNA end. Germline V CDR1 and CDR2: SEHNR, FQNEAQ (reference sequence). The CDR3 is 14 amino acids. CDR3 region: CASSSMREGYEQYF. In nucleotides, the CDR3 is TGTGCCAGCAGCTCAATGCGGGAGGGTTACGAGCAGTACTTC.

This rearrangement joins TRBV19 to TRBJ2-1; 11 bases line up with TRBD2. With V trimmed by 8 bases and J by 4 bases, 16 bases remained unmatched. The CDR3 has 18 amino acids. CDR1 is LNHDA and CDR2 is SQIVND in the germline V gene (reference sequence). This CDR3 reads CASRRQGITSGGYNEQFF. CDR3 sequence (DNA): TGTGCCAGTCGCCGACAGGGTATCACTAGCGGGGGTTACAATGAGCAGTTCTTC. The full variable domain, with the rest looked up from reference TRBV19 and TRBJ2-1, is DGGITQSPKYLFRKEGQNVTLSCEQNLNHDAMYWYRQDPGQGLRLIYYSQIVNDFQKGDIAEGYSVSREKKESFPLTVTSAQKNPTAFYLCASRRQGITSGGYNEQFFGPGTRLTVL.

This clone was found once. The gene calls are TRBV5-4 and TRBJ1-4; possibly TRBD1 for D (6 bases). This CDR3 is 16 amino acids long. CDR1 is SGHNT and CDR2 is YYREEE in the germline V gene (reference sequence). With 4 bases removed from V and 3 bases from J, the gap between germline ends came to 16 bases. This CDR3 is CASSVTGRGSNEKLFF. As DNA, the CDR3 is TGTGCCAGCAGCGTAACAGGGAGGGGGTCTAATGAAAAACTGTTTTTT.

The chain uses TRBV6-6 and TRBJ1-6; perhaps TRBD1 as D (6 bases). Germline V CDR1 and CDR2: MNHNY, SVGAGI (reference sequence). This CDR3 is built from 14 residues. Trimming left V 6 bases short and J 3 bases short, with 9 bases between. The CDR3 DNA is TGTGCCAGCAGAAACAGGGACTATAATTCACCCCTCCACTTT. Translating it yields CASRNRDYNSPLHF.

The chain couples TRBV4-3 to TRBJ1-6, with 9 positions matching TRBD1. V lost 0 bases, J lost 9 bases, and 6 bases stayed unmatched. This CDR3 has 16 residues. Germline V gene sequence: CDR1 LGHNA, CDR2 YSLEER. CDR3 coding DNA: TGCGCCAGCAGCCAAGACGGAACAGGGGGCCGTTCACCCCTCCACTTT. Its protein is CASSQDGTGGRSPLHF.

This chain uses TRBV2 with TRBJ1-5; weak D call: TRBD1 (5 bases). From germline, CDR1 is SNHLY and CDR2 FYNNEI. The CDR3 consists of 18 residues. Trimming removed 1 base from V and 6 bases from J, with 22 bases in between. CDR3 coding DNA: TGTGCCAGCAGTGAAGGACAGATCGGCTCCACTCCCCTTCAGCCCCAGCATTTT. Amino acids: CASSEGQIGSTPLQPQHF.

CDR3 sequence: CASIGQGRLNTEAFF. In nucleotides, the CDR3 is TGTGCCAGCATAGGACAGGGCCGTCTGAACACTGAAGCTTTCTTT. V is TRBV6-1 and J is TRBJ1-1; 8 bases match TRBD1. CDR1 is MNHNS and CDR2 is SASEGT in the germline V gene. This CDR3 has 15 amino acids. V dropped 7 bases and J dropped 0; count of bases not matched to a gene: 7.

This chain connects TRBV27 to TRBJ2-5; 8 nucleotides match TRBD2. Looked up from germline, CDR1 is MNHEY and CDR2 is SMNVEV (reference sequence). This CDR3 is 14 amino acids long. Trimming took 2 bases from V and 5 from J; bases not matched to a gene: 4. CDR3 region: CASSLAGGVETQYF. The CDR3 DNA reads as TGTGCCAGCAGTTTAGCGGGGGGCGTGGAGACCCAGTACTTC.

The chain is built from TRBV25-1 and TRBJ2-3, with D possibly matching TRBD1 (5 bases). The CDR3 spans 13 residues. Deletions cut 7 bases from V and 3 bases from J, with 11 bases between. From germline, CDR1 is MGHDK and CDR2 SYGVNS. The CDR3 nucleotides are TGTGCCAGCAAGGGGTTAAGGACAGATACGCAGTATTTT. Protein product: CASKGLRTDTQYF. The full variable domain, in which reference TRBV25-1 and TRBJ2-3 provide the parts outside the CDR3, is EADIYQTPRYLVIGTGKKITLECSQTMGHDKMYWYQQDPGMELHLIHYSYGVNSTEKGDLSSESTVSRIRTEHFPLTLESARPSHTSQYLCASKGLRTDTQYFGPGTRLTVL.

Only a few counts were recorded for this clone. V usage is TRBV25-1 and J usage is TRBJ2-3; maybe TRBD2 (6 bases). This CDR3 has 15 amino acids. Trimming shortened V by 1 base and J by 1 base, and 9 bases separated the two germline ends. The germline CDR1 and CDR2 sequences are MGHDK and SYGVNS. For the CDR3, the DNA is TGTGCCAGCAGTGAATCCGCGGGGCGCACAGATACGCAGTATTTT. This codes for CASSESAGRTDTQYF. Full variable domain (missing parts from reference TRBV25-1 and TRBJ2-3): EADIYQTPRYLVIGTGKKITLECSQTMGHDKMYWYQQDPGMELHLIHYSYGVNSTEKGDLSSESTVSRIRTEHFPLTLESARPSHTSQYLCASSESAGRTDTQYFGPGTRLTVL.

J is TRBJ2-5 and V is TRBV18; D might be TRBD2 (5 bases). TRBJ2-7 explains the end of the DNA better; the J call may be wrong. The CDR3 length is 14 residues. CDR1 and CDR2 from the germline V gene are KGHSH and LQKENI. Written as DNA, the CDR3 is TGTGCCAGCTCAGAGGGATCAAGCTCCTACGAGCAGTACTTC. Residues: CASSEGSSSYEQYF.

The chain recombines TRBV6-5 with TRBJ2-1; TRBD1 aligns across 7 bases. This CDR3 spans 15 amino acids. V lost 5 bases and J lost 2; bases outside the gene matches: 6. CDR1 is MNHEY and CDR2 is SVGAGI in the germline V gene. The CDR3 sequence is CASSGGQRPYNEQFF. CDR3 coding DNA: TGTGCCAGCAGTGGGGGACAGAGACCCTACAATGAGCAGTTCTTC.

This chain joins TRBV28 and TRBJ1-2; the D gene is possibly TRBD1 (6 bases). Between the trimmed V and J ends, which lost 6 bases and 8 bases, there was a span of 10 bases. Germline CDR1 is MDHEN and CDR2 is SYDVKM. The CDR3 covers 11 residues. The CDR3 loop is CASSTGNGYTF. The CDR3, as DNA: TGTGCCAGCAGCACAGGGAACGGCTACACCTTC.

The chain recombines TRBV6-5 with TRBJ2-1, with TRBD1 matching 7 bases. Germline loops: CDR1 MNHEY, CDR2 SVGAGI. V shed 4 bases and J 9 bases; nucleotides not matched to a gene: 6. This CDR3 has 13 residues. The CDR3 loop is CASSLQGSGEQFF. The CDR3 DNA follows: TGTGCCAGCAGTTTACAGGGGTCGGGTGAGCAGTTCTTC.

The chain couples TRBV15 to TRBJ2-7, with 8 positions matching TRBD2. Germline-derived CDR1 and CDR2 are LNHNV and YYDKDF (reference sequence). Trimming removed 6 bases from V and 3 bases from J; junction bases left unmatched: 10. The CDR3 totals 15 residues. CDR3 protein: CATSSGGGRFYEQYF. The DNA of the CDR3 is TGTGCCACCAGTTCGGGGGGGGGCCGATTCTACGAGCAGTACTTC.

This rearrangement joins TRBV10-3 to TRBJ2-5, with TRBD2 identical over 11 bases. The germline V gene has CDR1 ENHRY and CDR2 SYGVKD. J lost 5 bases, V lost 3 bases, and 2 bases had no gene match. The CDR3 covers 14 residues. CDR3 residues: CAISELAGVETQYF. In DNA form, the CDR3 reads TGTGCCATCAGTGAACTAGCGGGAGTCGAGACCCAGTACTTC.

The chain recombines TRBV27 with TRBJ2-7, with TRBD1 matching over 10 bases. Germline CDR1 reads MNHEY; CDR2 reads SMNVEV (reference sequence). J gave up 2 bases and V 2 bases, and 9 bases lay outside the gene matches. The CDR3 is 17 amino acids. CDR3 coding DNA: TGTGCCAGCAGTTTAGGGTGGCCGGGACAGGGGCCCTACGAGCAGTACTTC. Protein product: CASSLGWPGQGPYEQYF.

V usage is TRBV5-1 and J usage is TRBJ2-7; perhaps TRBD2 as D (5 bases). CDR3 length: 15 amino acids. V was pared by 3 bases and J by 0 bases, with 13 bases between. CDR1 is SGHRS, CDR2 YFSETQ, per germline. The CDR3 DNA reads as TGCGCCAGCAGCTCCGGACTGTCGAGCTCCTACGAGCAGTACTTC. Amino acid sequence: CASSSGLSSSYEQYF.

The chain's CDR3 is CATSTGRGGVYEQYF. The CDR3 DNA is TGTGCCACCAGCACCGGGAGGGGGGGCGTCTACGAGCAGTACTTC. The J gene is TRBJ2-7, the V gene TRBV15, with 8 bases aligning to TRBD2. Germline V gene lookup returns CDR1 LNHNV and CDR2 YYDKDF (reference sequence). Trimming cost V 4 bases and J 3 bases; bases outside gene matches: 8. This CDR3 has 15 amino acids.

The CDR3: CASSPGHGYTF. CDR3 DNA sequence: TGCGCCAGCAGCCCCGGACACGGCTACACCTTC. The chain recombines TRBV5-1 with TRBJ1-2, with D perhaps TRBD1 (5 bases). The CDR3 is 11 amino acids. V dropped 4 bases and J dropped 8 bases, with 9 bases sitting between them. From germline, CDR1 is SGHRS and CDR2 YFSETQ.